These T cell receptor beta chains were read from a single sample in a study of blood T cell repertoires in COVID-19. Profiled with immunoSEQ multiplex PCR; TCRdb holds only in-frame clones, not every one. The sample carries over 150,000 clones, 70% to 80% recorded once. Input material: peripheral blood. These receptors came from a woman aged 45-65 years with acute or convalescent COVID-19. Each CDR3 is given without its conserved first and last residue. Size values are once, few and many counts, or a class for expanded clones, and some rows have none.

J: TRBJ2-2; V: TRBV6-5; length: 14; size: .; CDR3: ASSYLTGVKGGELF
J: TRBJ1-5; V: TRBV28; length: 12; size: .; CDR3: ASVRDSGNQPQH
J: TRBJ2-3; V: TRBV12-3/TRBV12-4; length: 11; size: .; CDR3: ASSFGGTDTQY
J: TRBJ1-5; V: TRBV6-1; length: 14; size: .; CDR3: ASSERGGSGNQPQH
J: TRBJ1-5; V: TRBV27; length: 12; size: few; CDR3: ASSLQRDNQPQH
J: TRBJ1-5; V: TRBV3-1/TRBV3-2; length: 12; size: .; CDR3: ASSQFYSNQPQH
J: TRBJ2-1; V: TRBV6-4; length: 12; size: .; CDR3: ASSPYRTVDEQF
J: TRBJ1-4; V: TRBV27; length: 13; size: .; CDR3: ASSSRGSTNEKLF
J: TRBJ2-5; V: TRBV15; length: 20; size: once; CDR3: ATSKDVRGTSGGLGVKETQY
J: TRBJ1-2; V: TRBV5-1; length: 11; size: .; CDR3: ASRTGETDGYT
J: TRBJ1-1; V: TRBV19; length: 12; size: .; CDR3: ASSLQGAPTEAF
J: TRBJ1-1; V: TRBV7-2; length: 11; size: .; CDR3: ASSSGQNTEAF
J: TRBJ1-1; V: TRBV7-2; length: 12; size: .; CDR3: ASSLRGTKEGAF
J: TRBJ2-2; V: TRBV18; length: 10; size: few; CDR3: ATRTNTGELF
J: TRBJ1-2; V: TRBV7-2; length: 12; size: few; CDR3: ASSSQSIKNGYT
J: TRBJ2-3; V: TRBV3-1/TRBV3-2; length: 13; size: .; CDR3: ASRRSGGALNTQY
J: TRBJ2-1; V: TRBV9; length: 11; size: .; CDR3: ASSVTTGNEQF
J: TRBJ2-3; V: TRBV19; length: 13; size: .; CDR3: ASKIYATSTDTQY
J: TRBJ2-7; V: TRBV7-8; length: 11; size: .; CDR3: ASSSERGREQY
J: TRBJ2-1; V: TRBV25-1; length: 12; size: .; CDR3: ASSNSGSYNEQF
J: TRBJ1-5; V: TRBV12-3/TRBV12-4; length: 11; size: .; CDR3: ASSFYLNQPQH
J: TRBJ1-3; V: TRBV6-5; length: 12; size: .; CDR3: ASSSSGAGNTIY
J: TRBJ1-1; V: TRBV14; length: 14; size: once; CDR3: ASSPLWGGMNTEAF
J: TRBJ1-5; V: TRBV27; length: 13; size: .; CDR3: ASSLDRGQGQPQH
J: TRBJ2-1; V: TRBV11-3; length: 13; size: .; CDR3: ASSVSGGAYNEQF
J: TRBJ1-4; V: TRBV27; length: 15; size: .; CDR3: ASSTIRQGASNEKLF
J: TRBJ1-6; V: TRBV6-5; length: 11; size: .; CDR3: ASRETLNSPLH
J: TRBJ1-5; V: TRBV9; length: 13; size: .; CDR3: ASSVSGYSNQPQH
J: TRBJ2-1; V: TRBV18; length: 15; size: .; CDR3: ASSPPIAGGSYNEQF
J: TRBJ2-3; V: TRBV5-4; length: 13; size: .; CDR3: ASSLTGDSTDTQY
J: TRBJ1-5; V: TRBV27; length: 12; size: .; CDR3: ASSSAGGIQPQH
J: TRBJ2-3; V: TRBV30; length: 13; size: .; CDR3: AWSGLAGGTDTQY